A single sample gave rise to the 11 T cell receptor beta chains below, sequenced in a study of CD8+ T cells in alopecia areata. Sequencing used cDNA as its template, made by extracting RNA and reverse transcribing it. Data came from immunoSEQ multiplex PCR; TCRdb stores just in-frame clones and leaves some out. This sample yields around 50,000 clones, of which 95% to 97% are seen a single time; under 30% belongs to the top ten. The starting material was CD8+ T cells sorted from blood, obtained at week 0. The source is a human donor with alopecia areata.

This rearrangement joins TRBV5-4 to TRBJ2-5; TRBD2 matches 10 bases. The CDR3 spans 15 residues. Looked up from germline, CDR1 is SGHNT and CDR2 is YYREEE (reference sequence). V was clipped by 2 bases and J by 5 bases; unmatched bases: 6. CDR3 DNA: TGTGCCAGCAGCTTCAGCGGGGGGGCGGGTGAGACCCAGTACTTC. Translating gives CASSFSGGAGETQYF.

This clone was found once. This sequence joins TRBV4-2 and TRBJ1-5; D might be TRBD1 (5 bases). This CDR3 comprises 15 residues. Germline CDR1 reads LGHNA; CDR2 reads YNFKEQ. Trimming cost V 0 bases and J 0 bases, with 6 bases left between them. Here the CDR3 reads CASSQDQGSNQPQHF. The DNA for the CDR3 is TGTGCCAGCAGCCAAGACCAGGGTAGCAATCAGCCCCAGCATTTT.

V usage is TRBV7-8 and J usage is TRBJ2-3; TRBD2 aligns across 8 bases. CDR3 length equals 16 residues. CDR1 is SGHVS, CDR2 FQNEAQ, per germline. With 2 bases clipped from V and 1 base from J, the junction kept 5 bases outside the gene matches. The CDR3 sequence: CASSLYISGGTDTQYF. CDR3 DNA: TGTGCCAGCAGCTTATATATTAGCGGGGGCACAGATACGCAGTATTTT.

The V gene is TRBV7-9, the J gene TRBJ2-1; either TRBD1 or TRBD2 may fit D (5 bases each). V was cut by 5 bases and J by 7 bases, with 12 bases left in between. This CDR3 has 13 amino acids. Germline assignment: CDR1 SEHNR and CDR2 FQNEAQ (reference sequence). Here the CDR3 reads CASSRGPRNEQFF. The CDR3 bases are TGTGCCAGCAGCCGGGGACCTCGGAATGAGCAGTTCTTC.

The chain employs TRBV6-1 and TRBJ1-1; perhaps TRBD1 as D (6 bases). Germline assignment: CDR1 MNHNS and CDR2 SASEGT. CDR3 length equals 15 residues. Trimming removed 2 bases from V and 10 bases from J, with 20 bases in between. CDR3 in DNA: TGTGCCAGCAGTGAACCACAGGGTCGAAGTGTGAGAGCTTTCTTT. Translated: CASSEPQGRSVRAFF.

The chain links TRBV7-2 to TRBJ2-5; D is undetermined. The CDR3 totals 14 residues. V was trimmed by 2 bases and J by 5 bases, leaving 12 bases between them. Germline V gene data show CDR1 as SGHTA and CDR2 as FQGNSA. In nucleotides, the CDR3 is TGTGCCAGCAGCTTAAGGCTATTTACGGAGACCCAGTACTTC. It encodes CASSLRLFTETQYF.

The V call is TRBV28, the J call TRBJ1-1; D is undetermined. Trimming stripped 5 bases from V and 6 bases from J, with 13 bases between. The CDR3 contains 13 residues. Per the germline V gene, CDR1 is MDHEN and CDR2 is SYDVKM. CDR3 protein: CASSRLGLPEAFF. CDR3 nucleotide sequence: TGTGCCAGCAGTCGACTCGGACTTCCTGAAGCTTTCTTT.

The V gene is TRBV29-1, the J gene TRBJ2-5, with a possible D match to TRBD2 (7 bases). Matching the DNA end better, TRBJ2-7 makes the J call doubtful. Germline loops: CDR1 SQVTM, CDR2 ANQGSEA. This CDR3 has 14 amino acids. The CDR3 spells CSVTLPGGPYEQYF. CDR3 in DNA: TGCAGCGTAACCCTGCCCGGGGGGCCCTACGAGCAGTACTTC.

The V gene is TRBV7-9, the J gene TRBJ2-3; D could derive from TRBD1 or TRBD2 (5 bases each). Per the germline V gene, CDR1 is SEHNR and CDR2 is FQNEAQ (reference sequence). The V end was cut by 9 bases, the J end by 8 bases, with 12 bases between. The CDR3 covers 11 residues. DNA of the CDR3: TGTGCCAGGGGGGAGTCCGGTACGCAGTATTTT. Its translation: CARGESGTQYF.

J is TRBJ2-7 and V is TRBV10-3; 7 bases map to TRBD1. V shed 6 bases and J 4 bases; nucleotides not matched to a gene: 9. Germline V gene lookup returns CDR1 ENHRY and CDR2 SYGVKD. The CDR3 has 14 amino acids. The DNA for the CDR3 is TGTGCCATCAGACCGACAGGGCTCGGGTACGAGCAGTACTTC. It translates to CAIRPTGLGYEQYF.

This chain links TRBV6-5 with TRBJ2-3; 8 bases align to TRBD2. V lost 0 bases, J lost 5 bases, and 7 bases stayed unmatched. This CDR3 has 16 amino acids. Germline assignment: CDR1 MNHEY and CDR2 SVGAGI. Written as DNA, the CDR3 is TGTGCCAGCAGTTACTCGAATTTCGGGGGGGTAGATACGCAGTATTTT. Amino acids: CASSYSNFGGVDTQYF.